A selection of T cell receptor beta chains follows, all from one sample in a study of blood T cell repertoires in COVID-19. Measured with immunoSEQ multiplex PCR; TCRdb has only the in-frame clones, and not every one. The sample shows around 300,000 clones, approximately 86% of them seen only once. The material sequenced was peripheral blood. The receptors were sampled from a woman aged 25 to 39 who had recovered from COVID-19. CDR3s include the opening cysteine and the closing phenylalanine or tryptophan. The D gene is left open where the match is weak. Clone sizes are given selectively: once, few, many, or a class where the clone is expanded.

>-|TRBJ2-7|TRBV3-1/TRBV3-2|-
CASSEISGEQYF
TGTGCCAGCAGCGAGATTTCTGGCGAGCAGTACTTC
>-|TRBJ1-1|TRBV3-1/TRBV3-2|-
CASSQEFQGMAFF
TGTGCCAGCAGCCAAGAGTTTCAGGGTATGGCTTTCTTT
>-|TRBJ1-1|TRBV4-2|-
CASSQVGGRMNTEAFF
TGTGCCAGCAGCCAAGTGGGAGGCCGGATGAACACTGAAGCTTTCTTT
>-|TRBJ1-4|TRBV7-9|TRBD1
CASSLTSPGQVNEKLFF
TGTGCCAGCAGCTTAACCTCCCCGGGACAGGTGAATGAAAAACTGTTTTTT
>-|TRBJ1-5|TRBV6-1|-
CASSEAPLRNQPQHF
TGTGCCAGCAGTGAAGCCCCCCTTCGGAATCAGCCCCAGCATTTT
>-|TRBJ2-3|TRBV11-3|-
CASSFGVRDTQYF
TGTGCCAGCAGCTTCGGAGTTCGAGATACGCAGTATTTT
>-|TRBJ2-7|TRBV29-1|-
CSVAPPGSYEQYF
TGCAGCGTTGCCCCGCCGGGATCCTACGAGCAGTACTTC
>-|TRBJ1-1|TRBV7-9|-
CASTPLSRNTEAFF
TGTGCCAGCACTCCCCTGTCCAGGAACACTGAAGCTTTCTTT
>-|TRBJ2-2|TRBV15|TRBD1
CATSRLGTGWAGELFF
TGTGCCACCAGCAGGCTCGGGACAGGGTGGGCCGGGGAGCTGTTTTTT
>-|TRBJ1-1|TRBV7-2|-
CASNSVPSVTEAFF
TGTGCCAGCAACTCGGTCCCGTCGGTCACTGAAGCTTTCTTT
>-|TRBJ2-2|TRBV11-2|TRBD2
CASSLGTSGGALLGELFF
TGTGCCAGCAGCTTAGGGACTAGCGGGGGGGCCCTGCTCGGGGAGCTGTTTTTT
>-|TRBJ2-4|TRBV3-1/TRBV3-2|TRBD2
CASSRDSGRDIQYF
TGTGCCAGCAGCCGAGATAGCGGGAGAGACATTCAGTACTTC
>few|TRBJ1-2|TRBV9|-
CASSARTEANYGYTF
TGTGCCAGCAGCGCGAGGACAGAAGCTAACTATGGCTACACCTTC
>-|TRBJ2-7|TRBV4-1|-
CASSQEGGAYEQYF
TGCGCCAGCAGCCAAGAGGGCGGGGCCTACGAGCAGTACTTC
>-|TRBJ1-4|TRBV9|-
CASSDGGIGSNEKLFF
TGTGCCAGCAGCGATGGGGGGATAGGATCTAATGAAAAACTGTTTTTT
>once|TRBJ2-1|TRBV4-1|-
CASSHPGLLLYNEQFF
TGCGCCAGCAGCCACCCGGGACTTCTCCTTTACAATGAGCAGTTCTTC
>-|TRBJ2-1|TRBV6-5|-
CASGSNEGSYNEQFF
TGTGCCAGCGGGTCAAATGAGGGCTCCTACAATGAGCAGTTCTTC
>-|TRBJ1-1|TRBV5-1|-
CASSPSGNTEAFF
TGCGCCAGCAGCCCATCAGGTAACACTGAAGCTTTCTTT
>-|TRBJ1-2|TRBV12-5|TRBD1
CASGFWTGDRVLYGYTF
TGTGCTAGTGGGTTTTGGACAGGAGACAGAGTTCTCTATGGCTACACCTTC
>-|TRBJ1-1|TRBV5-6|TRBD1
CASSLKFDRVSGIGAFF
TGTGCCAGCAGCTTAAAATTCGACAGGGTGTCGGGAATTGGAGCTTTCTTT
>-|TRBJ1-1|TRBV6-5|-
CASRRGSTEAFF
TGTGCCAGCAGAAGGGGGAGCACTGAAGCTTTCTTT
>-|TRBJ2-3|TRBV5-4|TRBD2
CASTRDGTSGRDTQYF
TGTGCCAGCACCCGGGACGGGACTAGCGGGAGGGATACGCAGTATTTT
>-|TRBJ2-6|TRBV3-1/TRBV3-2|-
CASSQGGPGTASSGANVLTF
TGTGCCAGCAGCCAAGGGGGCCCCGGGACTGCTAGCTCTGGGGCCAACGTCCTGACTTTC
>-|TRBJ2-7|TRBV10-3|-
CAIRQDGFGEQYF
TGTGCCATACGACAGGACGGATTCGGCGAGCAGTACTTC
>-|TRBJ1-6|TRBV4-1|-
CASSQDGRGNNSPLHF
TGCGCCAGCAGCCAAGATGGTAGGGGGAACAATTCACCCCTCCACTTT
>-|TRBJ2-1|TRBV7-2|-
CASSVSERSSYNEQFF
TGTGCCAGCAGCGTATCAGAGAGGAGCTCCTACAATGAGCAGTTCTTC
>once|TRBJ1-2|TRBV5-1|-
CASSLNRQGPSGYTF
TGCGCCAGCAGCTTGAACCGGCAGGGCCCCTCTGGCTACACCTTC
>few|TRBJ1-3|TRBV3-1/TRBV3-2|-
CASSRTDSGNTIYF
TGTGCCAGCAGCCGCACAGACTCTGGAAACACCATATATTTT
>-|TRBJ1-2|TRBV6-5|TRBD1
CASRRDRGMSYTF
TGTGCCAGCCGACGGGACAGGGGTATGAGCTACACCTTC
>-|TRBJ2-2|TRBV7-9|TRBD1
CASRGQGNTGELFF
TGTGCCAGCAGGGGACAGGGGAACACCGGGGAGCTGTTTTTT
>-|TRBJ1-2|TRBV28|TRBD1
CASRPEGTGRSYGYTF
TGTGCCAGCAGACCTGAGGGGACAGGGAGGAGCTATGGCTACACCTTC
>-|TRBJ2-5|TRBV11-2|-
CASSLDRGGETQYF
TGTGCCAGCAGCTTAGACAGGGGCGGGGAGACCCAGTACTTC
>-|TRBJ1-3|TRBV6-1|TRBD1
CASSEGTGGNTIYF
TGTGCCAGCAGTGAAGGGACAGGGGGAAACACCATATATTTT
>-|TRBJ1-5|TRBV4-1|-
CASSQLTAGLNQPQHF
TGCGCCAGCAGCCAACTTACAGCAGGGCTGAATCAGCCCCAGCATTTT
>-|TRBJ2-3|TRBV5-6|TRBD1
CASSPERVIKGQGTDTQYF
TGTGCCAGCAGCCCGGAAAGGGTTATTAAGGGACAGGGCACAGATACGCAGTATTTT
>once|TRBJ1-4|TRBV19|-
CASSTTGTKISEKLFF
TGTGCCAGTAGTACTACCGGGACAAAAATTTCTGAAAAACTGTTTTTT
>-|TRBJ1-2|TRBV7-2|-
CASSYMPSLTAGILYGYTF
TGTGCCAGCAGCTACATGCCATCGTTGACAGCCGGAATCCTCTATGGCTACACCTTC
>-|TRBJ2-5|TRBV5-1|TRBD2
CASSSTTSAGGLQETQYF
TGCGCCAGCAGCTCCACCACCTCAGCGGGGGGGCTCCAAGAGACCCAGTACTTC
>-|TRBJ2-7|TRBV3-1/TRBV3-2|-
CASSPPGGNPYEQYF
TGTGCCAGCAGCCCTCCAGGGGGGAACCCCTACGAGCAGTACTTC
>-|TRBJ1-2|TRBV7-2|-
CASSPSRHFYGYTF
TGTGCCAGCAGCCCATCCCGACACTTCTATGGCTACACCTTC
>once|TRBJ2-6|TRBV4-2|TRBD2
CASSQTDGWTSGRTGANVLTF
TGTGCCAGCAGCCAGACCGATGGATGGACTAGCGGGAGAACTGGGGCCAACGTCCTGACTTTC
>-|TRBJ1-2|TRBV29-1|TRBD1
CSVGQGDYGYTF
TGCAGCGTTGGACAGGGGGACTATGGCTACACCTTC
>-|TRBJ2-1|TRBV6-5|TRBD2
CASRLAGEYNEQFF
TGTGCCAGCAGACTAGCGGGAGAGTACAATGAGCAGTTCTTC
>-|TRBJ1-2|TRBV6-5|TRBD1
CASSYDRGGYTF
TGTGCCAGCAGTTACGACAGGGGTGGCTACACCTTC
>-|TRBJ2-7|TRBV7-3|-
CASSLTQGYEQYF
TGTGCCAGCAGCCTAACACAGGGCTACGAGCAGTACTTC
>-|TRBJ2-1|TRBV5-3|TRBD1
CARSLALDRGVLGALGSEQFF
TGTGCCAGAAGCTTGGCGCTGGACAGGGGTGTTCTCGGGGCCCTCGGGTCGGAGCAGTTCTTC
>-|TRBJ1-3|TRBV7-2|TRBD1
CASSLAYRGRNTIYF
TGTGCCAGCAGCTTAGCCTACAGGGGTAGAAACACCATATATTTT
>-|TRBJ2-5|TRBV15|TRBD1
CATSRVQGAGQETQYF
TGTGCCACCAGCAGAGTTCAGGGGGCGGGTCAAGAGACCCAGTACTTC
>-|TRBJ2-5|TRBV24-1|-
CATSDVNHGETQYF
TGTGCCACCAGTGACGTCAACCACGGGGAGACCCAGTACTTC
>once|TRBJ1-1|TRBV19|TRBD1
CASRTTGGNTEAFF
TGTGCCAGTAGAACCACAGGGGGCAACACTGAAGCTTTCTTT
>-|TRBJ2-7|TRBV5-6|TRBD1
CASSWGQGAYEQYF
TGTGCCAGCAGCTGGGGACAGGGGGCCTACGAGCAGTACTTC
>-|TRBJ2-5|TRBV5-8|TRBD1
CASSTYRGQETQYF
TGTGCCAGCAGCACGTACAGGGGACAAGAGACCCAGTACTTC
>-|TRBJ1-5|TRBV19|-
CASSKGVQPQHF
TGTGCCAGTAGTAAAGGGGTTCAGCCCCAGCATTTT
>-|TRBJ2-5|TRBV14|TRBD2
CASSQAGGRSLFFETQYF
TGTGCCAGCAGCCAAGCGGGCGGGAGATCACTGTTCTTCGAGACCCAGTACTTC
>-|TRBJ1-1|TRBV19|TRBD1
CASFHRGTHTEAFF
TGTGCCAGTTTTCACAGGGGAACCCATACTGAAGCTTTCTTT
>-|TRBJ1-5|TRBV2|-
CASSEADGIGNQPQHF
TGTGCCAGCAGTGAAGCGGACGGGATTGGCAATCAGCCCCAGCATTTT
>-|TRBJ1-2|TRBV9|-
CASSVARQGSVYGYTF
TGTGCCAGCAGCGTAGCTCGTCAGGGTTCCGTCTATGGCTACACCTTC